This is a list of T cell receptor beta chains from one sample in a study of T-cell reconstitution after alpha-beta-depleted transplantation in children. Each CDR3 protein gets one entry after TCRdb re-called the PCR reads with MiXCR. The sample includes just under 550,000 distinct CDR3 sequences, around 18% of them seen just once. The sample in question was PBMCs from the stem cell graft donor, obtained from the stem cell graft. Source of these receptors: a human donor who donated a stem cell graft to a child with acute lymphoblastic leukemia. Both conserved end residues are part of each CDR3. Fields, in order: CDR3 DNA, CDR3 protein, V gene, J gene, D gene, clone size. The D gene is left open where the match is weak. Clone size appears in some rows only: once, few, many, or a class for an expanded clone.

TGTGCCAGCACTCTGGACAGGGATCAGCCCCAGCATTTT,CASTLDRDQPQHF,TRBV12-3/TRBV12-4,TRBJ1-5,TRBD1,.
TGCTCTCCCCCGGACATGAACACTGAAGCTTTCTTT,CSPPDMNTEAFF,TRBV29-1,TRBJ1-1,.,few
TGTGCCAGCAGCTTAGGAGTAGGGGGCGGCCACCATGGCTACACCTTC,CASSLGVGGGHHGYTF,TRBV7-8,TRBJ1-2,TRBD1,.
TGTGCCAGCAGGCCTAGAGGGGTCTCTGGAAACACCATATATTTT,CASRPRGVSGNTIYF,TRBV7-9,TRBJ1-3,.,few
TGTGCCAGCAGTGGGGGGGACCTTGGAAACACCATATATTTT,CASSGGDLGNTIYF,TRBV6-1,TRBJ1-3,.,.
TGTGCCAGCAGCCAAGGACGGCCGCCAACCTACGAGCAGTACTTC,CASSQGRPPTYEQYF,TRBV14,TRBJ2-7,.,few
TGTGCCACCAGCAGATCCGGAGCGGACGAGCAGTACTTC,CATSRSGADEQYF,TRBV15,TRBJ2-7,.,.
TGTGCCAGCAGTGAATCGGGGGGCCAGAGGGAGACCCAGTACTTC,CASSESGGQRETQYF,TRBV25-1,TRBJ2-5,.,few
TGTGCCAGCAGTCCTACAGGGGCCAAGGATCAGCCCCAGCATTTT,CASSPTGAKDQPQHF,TRBV6-1,TRBJ1-5,TRBD1,.
TGTGCCAGCAGCCAAAATTCCAATGAGCAGTTCTTC,CASSQNSNEQFF,TRBV4-2,TRBJ2-1,.,many
TGTGCCAGCAGCTCACTCACAGTGGGTACGCAGTATTTT,CASSSLTVGTQYF,TRBV7-9,TRBJ2-3,.,.
TGCAGCGTTGAAGCGCGGGACAGGATCTACGAGCAGTACTTC,CSVEARDRIYEQYF,TRBV29-1,TRBJ2-7,TRBD1,.
TGTGCCAGCAGCCTCCCACAGGGAGGACAAGAGACCCAGTACTTC,CASSLPQGGQETQYF,TRBV7-3,TRBJ2-5,.,few
TGTGCCAGCAGTTTAGTACAGGGGGCCGAAGAGACCCAGTACTTC,CASSLVQGAEETQYF,TRBV12-3/TRBV12-4,TRBJ2-5,TRBD1,few
TGCGCCAGCAGCCAAGTGGTTGGCACTAGCACAGATACGCAGTATTTT,CASSQVVGTSTDTQYF,TRBV4-1,TRBJ2-3,.,.
TGCAGTGCTAGAGAGCCAGCAGGAGATACGCAGTATTTT,CSAREPAGDTQYF,TRBV20-1,TRBJ2-3,.,.
TGTGCCACCAGTGATTTATCCCTGGCTTACAATGAGCAGTTCTTC,CATSDLSLAYNEQFF,TRBV24-1,TRBJ2-1,.,.
TGTGCCAGCAGTCCTCATTACACAGATACGCAGTATTTT,CASSPHYTDTQYF,TRBV12-3/TRBV12-4,TRBJ2-3,.,.
TGCGCCAGCAGCTTGGGCCAGGGGTATACCGGAAACACCATATATTTT,CASSLGQGYTGNTIYF,TRBV5-1,TRBJ1-3,.,.
TGCAGCGTTGGGGGGACCCCCGGGACAACCTACGAGCAGTACTTC,CSVGGTPGTTYEQYF,TRBV29-1,TRBJ2-7,.,.
TGTGCCAGCAGCCAAAGCTCCCACGAGCAGTACTTC,CASSQSSHEQYF,TRBV12-3/TRBV12-4,TRBJ2-7,.,.
TGCGCCAGCAGCCAGGCTCGCCGGGACACAATGAACACTGAAGCTTTCTTT,CASSQARRDTMNTEAFF,TRBV4-1,TRBJ1-1,.,many
TGTGCCAGCAGGAGGACAGGGGGCCAGCGTTCACCCCTCCACTTT,CASRRTGGQRSPLHF,TRBV2,TRBJ1-6,TRBD1,.
TGTGCCAGCAGCCTTCGAAGGAATGAAAAACTGTTTTTT,CASSLRRNEKLFF,TRBV3-1,TRBJ1-4,.,few
TGTGCCAGCAGTAGGCAGGGGTACTCGGACGAGCAGTACTTC,CASSRQGYSDEQYF,TRBV12-3/TRBV12-4,TRBJ2-7,.,.
TGTGCCAGCAATTCTTTAAGGCAGGGGAACACCGGGGAGCTGTTTTTT,CASNSLRQGNTGELFF,TRBV6-5,TRBJ2-2,.,few
TGTGCCAGCAGCTCGCCCGGAGGACCCAATGAGCAGTTCTTC,CASSSPGGPNEQFF,TRBV27,TRBJ2-1,.,.
TGTGCCAGCAGCCCTCTTGAGGAGATTCGCTACACCTTC,CASSPLEEIRYTF,TRBV12-3/TRBV12-4,TRBJ1-2,.,.
TGTGCCAGCACTCTGAGGAGAACAGGGGGCGTCGAGACCCAGTACTTC,CASTLRRTGGVETQYF,TRBV12-3/TRBV12-4,TRBJ2-5,TRBD1,many
TGTGCCAGCAGCTTAGAACTAGCGTGGAATGAGCAGTTCTTC,CASSLELAWNEQFF,TRBV7-9,TRBJ2-1,TRBD2,.
TGTGCCAGCAGGAGCGGACTAGATCCCCGAAGGGAGCAGTACTTC,CASRSGLDPRREQYF,TRBV27,TRBJ2-7,TRBD2,few
TGTGCCATCAGGGATGCGCGGGCCACCGGGGAGCTGTTTTTT,CAIRDARATGELFF,TRBV10-3,TRBJ2-2,.,few
TGTGCCAGCAGCTTCTCTGGGGGGCAAGAGACCCAGTACTTC,CASSFSGGQETQYF,TRBV7-9,TRBJ2-5,.,.
TGTGCCAGCAGCCAAAAGGGACGAGTGAACAATGAGCAGTTCTTC,CASSQKGRVNNEQFF,TRBV13,TRBJ2-1,.,.
TGCAGTGCTAGCCGGACAGTCTTTAACACTGAAGCTTTCTTT,CSASRTVFNTEAFF,TRBV20-1,TRBJ1-1,.,few
TGTGCCAGCAGTGATGAGAGAGGGGGGCGGTTCGGGTCTGGGGCCAACGTCCTGACTTTC,CASSDERGGRFGSGANVLTF,TRBV25-1,TRBJ2-6,.,few
TGTGCCAGCTCACGCACCCCCGGGGGGGATCAATCCTACGAGCAGTACTTC,CASSRTPGGDQSYEQYF,TRBV18,TRBJ2-7,TRBD2,.
TGCGCCAGCAGGCAAACTCCGGACAGGGGACCAGATACGCAGTATTTT,CASRQTPDRGPDTQYF,TRBV5-1,TRBJ2-3,TRBD1,.
TGTGCCATCAGAACCCAGGGCGGGGAGCTGTTTTTT,CAIRTQGGELFF,TRBV10-3,TRBJ2-2,.,.
TGTGCCAGCAGCAGCCCGGGGTGGGGCCGCAACTCCTACGAGCAGTACTTC,CASSSPGWGRNSYEQYF,TRBV5-6,TRBJ2-7,.,.
TGCGCCAGCAGCGGGGACTGGGCAGCTAACTATGGCTACACCTTC,CASSGDWAANYGYTF,TRBV5-1,TRBJ1-2,.,few
TGCGCCAGCAGCCAAGCGGGCGGGCCCTCCTACAATGAGCAGTTCTTC,CASSQAGGPSYNEQFF,TRBV4-1,TRBJ2-1,.,once
TGCGCCAGCAGCCAAGGGACAGGGGGGGCCTCCTACAATGAGCAGTTCTTC,CASSQGTGGASYNEQFF,TRBV4-1,TRBJ2-1,TRBD1,.
TGTGCCAGCAGTCCCCCGACAGTCTCCTACGAGCAGTACTTC,CASSPPTVSYEQYF,TRBV28,TRBJ2-7,.,.
TGTGCCAGCAGTGAACCAGCATGGTTTACTGGTTTGGAGACCCAGTACTTC,CASSEPAWFTGLETQYF,TRBV25-1,TRBJ2-5,.,.
TGCGCCAGCAGCTGGGCGGACGGACTATCCTATTTAGCCTACGAGCAGTACTTC,CASSWADGLSYLAYEQYF,TRBV5-1,TRBJ2-7,.,.
TGCAGCGTTGACACAGCCTTGAACACTGAAGCTTTCTTT,CSVDTALNTEAFF,TRBV29-1,TRBJ1-1,.,.
TGTGCCAGCAATAAAGGAGTGGGCTACGAGCAGTACTTC,CASNKGVGYEQYF,TRBV12-3/TRBV12-4,TRBJ2-7,.,.
TGTGCCAGCAGTTCGTCTACGGCCCAGCCCCAGCATTTT,CASSSSTAQPQHF,TRBV27,TRBJ1-5,.,.
TGTGCCAGCAGCAATGAGGGGTGGTCGGCATCATACGAGCAGTACTTC,CASSNEGWSASYEQYF,TRBV9,TRBJ2-7,.,few
TGCGCCAGCAGCTCGGCTGTTAGCGGGAGGGCGGCAGATACGCAGTATTTT,CASSSAVSGRAADTQYF,TRBV5-1,TRBJ2-3,TRBD2,.
TGTGCCAGCAGCTGGGGGATCGGGGAGCTGTTTTTT,CASSWGIGELFF,TRBV7-3,TRBJ2-2,.,few
TGCAGCTCGCGGGGCCTCGGATCCTACAATGAGCAGTTCTTC,CSSRGLGSYNEQFF,TRBV20-1,TRBJ2-1,.,.
TGCAGTGCTAGAGTTCGGGACTCCAGCTCCTACGAGCAGTACTTC,CSARVRDSSSYEQYF,TRBV20-1,TRBJ2-7,.,few